A selection of T cell receptor beta chains follows, all from one sample in a study of blood T cells in healthy people across ages. In TCRdb, the 5' RACE reads were re-called with MiXCR into one record per CDR3 protein. The top ten hold 30% to 40% of the sample, which has approximately 690,000 distinct CDR3 sequences, roughly 53% seen once. Source material: blood. These receptors were obtained from a man in his fifties or sixties in good health. CDR3s include the opening cysteine and the closing phenylalanine or tryptophan. The D gene is left open where the match is weak. Size tells how often a clone was seen (once, few, many) or the class of an expanded clone, and some rows leave it out.

size	J	D	length	V	DNA	CDR3
NA	TRBJ2-3	NA	15	TRBV5-1	TGCGCCAGCAGCCACGGACAGGCGGGGACAGATACGCAGTATTTT	CASSHGQAGTDTQYF
NA	TRBJ1-2	TRBD1	15	TRBV6-1	TGTGCCAGCAGTGAACACCGGACAGGGACGAATGGCTACACCTTC	CASSEHRTGTNGYTF
few	TRBJ2-7	TRBD1	13	TRBV20-1	TGCAGTGCTAACGGACAGGTGGAGTACGAGCAGTACTTC	CSANGQVEYEQYF
NA	TRBJ1-2	NA	13	TRBV7-9	TGTGCCAGCAGCTTAGGCTCGGAGGATGGCTACACCTTC	CASSLGSEDGYTF
few	TRBJ2-5	NA	14	TRBV20-1	TGCAGTGTCCCCCCCGGGGAAGAACAAGAGACCCAGTACTTC	CSVPPGEEQETQYF
NA	TRBJ2-2	TRBD2	17	TRBV7-7	TGTGCCAGCAGCCGCCGACTAGCGCTCCGCGGCACCGGGGAGCTGTTTTTT	CASSRRLALRGTGELFF
many	TRBJ1-2	TRBD1	14	TRBV5-1	TGCGCCAGCAGCGATAACAGGGGGCAGAGTGGCTACACCTTC	CASSDNRGQSGYTF
few	TRBJ1-1	NA	13	TRBV12-3/TRBV12-4	TGTGCCAGCAGCGTTACACTGAACACTGAGGCTTTCTTT	CASSVTLNTEAFF
NA	TRBJ1-2	TRBD1	14	TRBV6-5	TGTGCCAGCAGTCCCGGGACAGGGATCTATGGCTACACCTTC	CASSPGTGIYGYTF
many	TRBJ2-1	TRBD1	16	TRBV7-2	TGTGCCAGCAGCTTGGGACAGGGTTCCTCATACAATGAGCAGTTCTTC	CASSLGQGSSYNEQFF
NA	TRBJ2-1	TRBD2	13	TRBV29-1	TGCAGCGGTGGACTAGCGGGGAACAATGAGCAGTTCTTC	CSGGLAGNNEQFF
NA	TRBJ2-1	TRBD2	15	TRBV18	TGTGCCAGCTCACCCCGGGAGGTAAAATGGAATGAGCAGTTCTTC	CASSPREVKWNEQFF
NA	TRBJ2-5	TRBD2	18	TRBV20-1	TGCAGTGCTAGAGATTCCGGCGGGTCGGGGGGGGATAGAAACACCCAGTACTTC	CSARDSGGSGGDRNTQYF
NA	TRBJ2-7	NA	11	TRBV6-5	TGTGCCAGCAGTTACGGTCGGTTCGAGTACTTC	CASSYGRFEYF
NA	TRBJ2-7	NA	14	TRBV20-1	TGCAGTGCTATAAACCAGGCCCGCTACAATGAGCAGTACTTC	CSAINQARYNEQYF
NA	TRBJ1-1	NA	15	TRBV2	TGTGCCAGCAGTCCTCCGGATCCTAGGAACACTGAAGCTTTCTTT	CASSPPDPRNTEAFF
once	TRBJ1-1	NA	15	TRBV7-2	TGTGCCAGCAGTTTCGATGTGTCCGGGACTTCTCAAGCTTTCTTT	CASSFDVSGTSQAFF
once	TRBJ2-3	NA	14	TRBV19	TGTGCCAGTACGGAGGCGTGGGGCACAGATACGCAGTATTTT	CASTEAWGTDTQYF
NA	TRBJ2-1	NA	13	TRBV2	TGTGCCAGCAGTGAAGTTTTCCCGGATGAGCAGTTCTTC	CASSEVFPDEQFF
once	TRBJ2-2	NA	14	TRBV20-1	TGCAGTGCTAGTCAGGGGTCGAACACCGGGGAGCTGTTTTTT	CSASQGSNTGELFF
NA	TRBJ2-5	NA	17	TRBV7-5	NA	CISVSEATGTGEETQYF
few	TRBJ2-1	TRBD2	16	TRBV14	TGTGCCAGCAGTCCGTTAGGAGCGGGGGAGTACAATGAGCAGTTCTTC	CASSPLGAGEYNEQFF
NA	TRBJ2-3	NA	17	TRBV10-3	TGTGCCATCAGTGGTAAACCGGGACGAGAGTCTACAGATACGCAGTATTTT	CAISGKPGRESTDTQYF